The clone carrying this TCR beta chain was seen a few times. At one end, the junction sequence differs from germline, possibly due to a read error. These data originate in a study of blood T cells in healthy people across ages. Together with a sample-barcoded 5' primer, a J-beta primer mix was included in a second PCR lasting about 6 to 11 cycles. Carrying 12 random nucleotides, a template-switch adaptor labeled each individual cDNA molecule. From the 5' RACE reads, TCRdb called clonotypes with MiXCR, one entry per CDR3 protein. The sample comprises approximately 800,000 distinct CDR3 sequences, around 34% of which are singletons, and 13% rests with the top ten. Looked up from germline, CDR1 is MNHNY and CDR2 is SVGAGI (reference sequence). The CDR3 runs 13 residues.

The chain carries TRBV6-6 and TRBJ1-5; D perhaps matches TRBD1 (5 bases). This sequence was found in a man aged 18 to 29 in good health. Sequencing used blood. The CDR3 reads CASSSQDNRPQHF. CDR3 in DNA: TGTGCCAGCAGTTCGCAGGACAATCGGCCCCAGCATTTT.